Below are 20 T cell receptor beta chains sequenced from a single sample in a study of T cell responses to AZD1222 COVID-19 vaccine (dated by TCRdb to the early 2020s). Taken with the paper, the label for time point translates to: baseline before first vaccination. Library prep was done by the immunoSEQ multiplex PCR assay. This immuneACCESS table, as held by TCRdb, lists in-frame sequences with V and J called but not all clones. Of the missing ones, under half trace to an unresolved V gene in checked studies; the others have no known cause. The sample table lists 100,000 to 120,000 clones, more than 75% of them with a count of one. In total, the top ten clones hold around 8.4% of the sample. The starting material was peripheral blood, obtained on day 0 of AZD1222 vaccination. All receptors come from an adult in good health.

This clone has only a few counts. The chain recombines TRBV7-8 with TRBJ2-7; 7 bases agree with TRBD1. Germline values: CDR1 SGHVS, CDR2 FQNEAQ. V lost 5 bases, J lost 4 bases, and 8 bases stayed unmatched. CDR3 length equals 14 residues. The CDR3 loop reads CASSARQGLYEQYF. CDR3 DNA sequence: TGTGCCAGCAGCGCCCGACAGGGCCTTTACGAGCAGTACTTC.

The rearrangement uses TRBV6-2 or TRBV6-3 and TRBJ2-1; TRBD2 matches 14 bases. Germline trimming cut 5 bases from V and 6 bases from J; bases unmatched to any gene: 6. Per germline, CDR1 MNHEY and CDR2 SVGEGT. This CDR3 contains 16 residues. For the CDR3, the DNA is TGTGCCAGCAGTATCAGACTAGCGGGAGGGCCCAATGAGCAGTTCTTC. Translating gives CASSIRLAGGPNEQFF.

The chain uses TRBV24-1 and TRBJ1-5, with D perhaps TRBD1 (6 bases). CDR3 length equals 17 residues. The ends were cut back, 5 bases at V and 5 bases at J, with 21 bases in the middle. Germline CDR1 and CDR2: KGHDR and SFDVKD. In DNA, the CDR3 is TGTGCCACCAGTGCTACGAAGAACGGGGGCGCGGATCAGCCCCAGCATTTT. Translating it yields CATSATKNGGADQPQHF.

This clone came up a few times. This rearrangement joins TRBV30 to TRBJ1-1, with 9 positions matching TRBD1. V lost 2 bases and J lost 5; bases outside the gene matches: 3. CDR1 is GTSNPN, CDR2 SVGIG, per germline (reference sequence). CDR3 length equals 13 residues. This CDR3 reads CAWSRQGGTEAFF. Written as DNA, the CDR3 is TGTGCCTGGAGTCGACAGGGGGGGACTGAAGCTTTCTTT.

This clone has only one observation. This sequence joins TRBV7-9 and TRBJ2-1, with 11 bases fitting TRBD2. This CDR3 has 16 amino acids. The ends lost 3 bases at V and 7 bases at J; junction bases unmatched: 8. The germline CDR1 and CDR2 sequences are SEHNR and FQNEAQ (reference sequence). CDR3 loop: CASSFVLAGGGNEQFF. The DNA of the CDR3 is TGTGCCAGCAGCTTCGTCCTAGCGGGAGGCGGAAATGAGCAGTTCTTC. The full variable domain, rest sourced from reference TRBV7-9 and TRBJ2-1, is DTGVSQNPRHKITKRGQNVTFRCDPISEHNRLYWYRQTLGQGPEFLTYFQNEAQLEKSRLLSDRFSAERPKGSFSTLEIQRTEQGDSAMYLCASSFVLAGGGNEQFFGPGTRLTVL.

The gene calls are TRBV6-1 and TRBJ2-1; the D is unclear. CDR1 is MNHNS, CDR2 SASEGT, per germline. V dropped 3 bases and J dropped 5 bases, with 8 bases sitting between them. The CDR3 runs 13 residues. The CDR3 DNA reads TGTGCCAGCAGTGATTCTCGGAACAATGAGCAGTTCTTC. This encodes CASSDSRNNEQFF.

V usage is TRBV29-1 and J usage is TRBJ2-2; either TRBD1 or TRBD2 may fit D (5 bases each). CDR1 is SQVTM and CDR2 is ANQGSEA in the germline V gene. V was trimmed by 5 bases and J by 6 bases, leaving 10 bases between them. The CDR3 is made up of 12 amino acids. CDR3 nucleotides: TGCAGCGTTATGGGGACCTCCGGGGAGCTGTTTTTT. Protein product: CSVMGTSGELFF.

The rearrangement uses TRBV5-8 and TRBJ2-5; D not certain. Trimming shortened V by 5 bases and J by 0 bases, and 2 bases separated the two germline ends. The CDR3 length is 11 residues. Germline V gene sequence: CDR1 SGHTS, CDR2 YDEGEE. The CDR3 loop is CASSHQETQYF. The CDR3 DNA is TGTGCCAGCAGTCACCAAGAGACCCAGTACTTC.

CDR3 sequence: CASSFSGGSDEQYF. The DNA for the CDR3 is TGTGCCAGCAGCTTTTCAGGGGGTAGCGACGAGCAGTACTTC. The chain employs TRBV7-2 and TRBJ2-7; 7 nucleotides agree with TRBD1. The CDR3 consists of 14 residues. Germline CDR1 is SGHTA and CDR2 is FQGNSA. Losses at the gene ends were 3 bases for V and 5 bases for J; bases not matched to a gene: 7.

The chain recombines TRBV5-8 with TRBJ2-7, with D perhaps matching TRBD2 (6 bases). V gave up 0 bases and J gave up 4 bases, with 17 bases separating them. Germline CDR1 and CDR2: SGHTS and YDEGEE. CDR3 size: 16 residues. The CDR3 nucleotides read TGTGCCAGCAGCTTGGACCGCGGGGTTGGGGGTTACGAGCAGTACTTC. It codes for CASSLDRGVGGYEQYF.

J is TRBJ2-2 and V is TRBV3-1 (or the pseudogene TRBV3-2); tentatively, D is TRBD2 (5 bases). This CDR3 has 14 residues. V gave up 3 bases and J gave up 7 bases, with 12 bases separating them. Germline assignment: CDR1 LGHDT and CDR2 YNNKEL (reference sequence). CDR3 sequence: CASSHRSAYGELFF. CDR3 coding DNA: TGTGCCAGCAGCCACCGTAGCGCCTACGGGGAGCTGTTTTTT.

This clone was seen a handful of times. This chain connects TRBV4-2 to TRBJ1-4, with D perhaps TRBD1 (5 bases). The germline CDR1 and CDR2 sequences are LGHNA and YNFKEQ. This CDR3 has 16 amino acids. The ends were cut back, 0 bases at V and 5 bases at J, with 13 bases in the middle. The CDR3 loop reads CASSQEKGIGNEKLFF. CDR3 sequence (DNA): TGTGCCAGCAGCCAAGAGAAGGGGATCGGGAATGAAAAACTGTTTTTT.

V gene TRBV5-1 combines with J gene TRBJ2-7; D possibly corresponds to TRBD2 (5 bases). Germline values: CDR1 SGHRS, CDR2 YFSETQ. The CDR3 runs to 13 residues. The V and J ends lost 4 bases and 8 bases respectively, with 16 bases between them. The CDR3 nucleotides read TGCGCCAGCAGCCTCCGTCTCGGAGGCCAGCAGTACTTC. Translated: CASSLRLGGQQYF.

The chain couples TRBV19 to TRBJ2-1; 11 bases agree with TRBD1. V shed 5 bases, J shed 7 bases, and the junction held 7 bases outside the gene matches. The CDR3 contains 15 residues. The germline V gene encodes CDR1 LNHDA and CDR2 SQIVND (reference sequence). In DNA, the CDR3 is TGTGCCAGTAGTGAGGACAGGGGGCTGAGGAATGAGCAGTTCTTC. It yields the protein CASSEDRGLRNEQFF.

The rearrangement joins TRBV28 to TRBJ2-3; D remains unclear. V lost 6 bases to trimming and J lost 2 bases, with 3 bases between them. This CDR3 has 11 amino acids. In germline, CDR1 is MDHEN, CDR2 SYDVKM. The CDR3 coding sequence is TGTGCCAGCAGACACACAGATACGCAGTATTTT. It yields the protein CASRHTDTQYF.

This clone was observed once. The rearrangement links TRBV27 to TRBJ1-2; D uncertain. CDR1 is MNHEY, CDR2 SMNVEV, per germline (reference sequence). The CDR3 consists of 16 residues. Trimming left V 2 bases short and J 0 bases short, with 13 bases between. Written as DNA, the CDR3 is TGTGCCAGCAGTTTACGCCAACTACCAGCTAACTATGGCTACACCTTC. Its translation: CASSLRQLPANYGYTF.

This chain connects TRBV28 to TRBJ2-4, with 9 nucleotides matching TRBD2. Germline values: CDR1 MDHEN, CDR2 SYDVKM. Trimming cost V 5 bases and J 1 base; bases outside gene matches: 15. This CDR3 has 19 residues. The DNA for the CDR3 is TGTGCCAGCAGTGACATAGCGGGAGCTGTAGTACGGGCCAAAAACATTCAGTACTTC. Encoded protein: CASSDIAGAVVRAKNIQYF.

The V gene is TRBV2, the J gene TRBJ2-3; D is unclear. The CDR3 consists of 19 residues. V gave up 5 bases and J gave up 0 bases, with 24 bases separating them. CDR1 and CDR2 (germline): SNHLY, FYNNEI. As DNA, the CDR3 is TGTGCCAGCAGTCTGTCGAGCTACACCGACTCAATTAGCACAGATACGCAGTATTTT. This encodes CASSLSSYTDSISTDTQYF.

The CDR3 DNA is TGTGCCAGAAGCGTGGATGGGGAGGGCGAGCAGTACTTC. Protein product: CARSVDGEGEQYF. This rearrangement joins TRBV5-3 to TRBJ2-7, with TRBD2 matching 7 bases. TRBV5-3 is placed among ORFs of uncertain function. The ends lost 4 bases at V and 6 bases at J; junction bases unmatched: 7. CDR3 length: 13 residues.

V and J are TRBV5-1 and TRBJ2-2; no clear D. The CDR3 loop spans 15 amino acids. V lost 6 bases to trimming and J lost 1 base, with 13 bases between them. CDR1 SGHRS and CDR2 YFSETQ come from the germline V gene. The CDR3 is CASTTGTLNTGELFF. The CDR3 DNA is TGCGCCAGCACCACTGGTACTTTGAACACCGGGGAGCTGTTTTTT.